Sequencing of this TCR beta chain was carried out in a study of CD8 T cells in Susac syndrome. Points from the study as a whole: That the number of individuals in its TCR sequencing and HLA analysis was relatively small was acknowledged by the study.

Control patients had untreated stable or active relapsing-remitting multiple sclerosis by revised McDonald criteria. CD8+ and CD4+ T cells were negatively isolated; TEMRA cells were FACS-enriched. The RNA, about 0.45 to 1 ug, was put through reverse transcription using random hexamers. The authors amplified TCR beta CDR3 across 54 Vbeta and 13 Jbeta using immunoSEQ multiplex PCR. TCRdb used MiXCR to reprocess the immunoSEQ multiplex PCR reads, holding one entry per CDR3 protein. Here the sample spans around 300,000 distinct CDR3 sequences, roughly 90% being singletons. To note about this clonotype: Its antigen remains unknown.

The junction had 28 bases not matched to a gene; V was cut back by 5 bases and J by 0 bases. Germline lookup yields CDR1 SQVTM and CDR2 ANQGSEA. The CDR3 consists of 21 residues. The sequenced sample was CD8+ T cells from PBMCs. The J gene is TRBJ2-7, the V gene TRBV29-1; 7 bases line up with TRBD2. The sequence was collected from a human donor with multiple sclerosis. The DNA of the CDR3 is TGCAGCGTTCTCCTACGGGTGGATACTTCTTTCCGGGACTATACCTCCTACGAGCAGTACTTC. Amino acids: CSVLLRVDTSFRDYTSYEQYF.